Detailed here is one TCR beta chain. The data originate from a study of blood T cells in healthy people across ages. Primed by a sample-barcoded 5' primer and a J-beta primer mix, a second PCR proceeded for 7 to 11 cycles. TCRdb fed the 5' RACE reads into MiXCR, producing one record per CDR3 protein. This table has some 930,000 distinct CDR3 sequences, roughly 28% appearing once. The length of the CDR3 is 18 residues. V lost 3 bases, J lost 3 bases, and 8 bases stayed unmatched. These sequences were also reported in another study, on T cells of mothers and their children. That work adds: Related pairs of mothers and children showed slightly higher, non-significant overlap versus unrelated pairs.

This sequence originates from a woman in her 40s in good health. The material sequenced was blood. The chain links TRBV12-3 or TRBV12-4 to TRBJ2-3, with 14 bases fitting TRBD2. CDR3 nucleotides: TGTGCCAGCAGTTTTCGGAGACTAGCGGGGGGGCCAACAGATACGCAGTATTTT. Protein sequence: CASSFRRLAGGPTDTQYF.